This T cell receptor (beta chain) was found in a study of control samples from healthy donors and cancer patients. Here immunoSEQ multiplex PCR was the method, and the copy in TCRdb shows in-frame clones only, minus some. The table lists 170,000 or so clones, around 94% of them singletons. What was sequenced was blood. This TCR was sampled from a young woman in good health.

The CDR3 nucleotides are TGTGCCAGCAGTGCCCTCCGGTCCCCGGGGGACTACGAGCAGTACTTC. Protein sequence: CASSALRSPGDYEQYF. The chain carries TRBV6-1 and TRBJ2-7, with D perhaps TRBD2 (6 bases). Looked up from germline, CDR1 is MNHNS and CDR2 is SASEGT. The CDR3 is made up of 16 amino acids. Trimming left V 4 bases short and J 3 bases short, with 19 bases between.